This TCR beta chain comes out of a study of cytomegalovirus exposure and HLA in healthy donors. Study-wide results and limits: There was a cluster of highly shared sequence variants that was likely a sequencing artifact. In a later analysis, several top co-occurrence clusters appeared linked to parvovirus B19, influenza, CMV and Epstein-Barr virus.

Germline CDR1 SGHVS, CDR2 FNYEAQ. The V and J ends lost 5 bases and 5 bases, in that order; junction bases with no gene match: 11. The CDR3 is 15 amino acids. The PCR made use of 60 Vbeta and 13 Jbeta primers. The assay was immunoSEQ multiplex PCR, and TCRdb's table has in-frame clones only and misses some. The sample lists 250,000 to 350,000 clones, about 80% occurring once. About this clone: The target antigen is unknown.

The chain is built from TRBV7-6 and TRBJ1-1; 7 nucleotides agree with TRBD1. The material sequenced was PBMCs. This clonotype originated in a girl aged 2 to 10 in good health and CMV-seronegative. CDR3 in DNA: TGTGCCAGCAGCCTGGGACAGTTGAGGAGTACTGAAGCTTTCTTT. Translating gives CASSLGQLRSTEAFF.